These T cell receptor beta chains were read from a single sample in a study of blood T cells in healthy people across ages. Each CDR3 protein is one row after TCRdb ran MiXCR on the 5' RACE reads. The sample lists about 1.1 million distinct CDR3 sequences; approximately 38% were seen once. Sequenced input: blood. These receptors all come from a man younger than 30 in good health. Both conserved end residues are part of each CDR3. The D gene is left open where the match is weak. Not all rows give a size; the values are once, few, many and, for expanded clones, a class.

TRBJ1-4	NA	TRBV5-1	TRBD1	TGCGCCAGCAAGGAGACAGGGGACTCAGCAACTAATGAAAAACTGTTTTTT	CASKETGDSATNEKLFF
TRBJ1-6	NA	TRBV5-6	NA	TGTGCCAGCAGGTCAAGGGACCCCAATTCACCCCTCCACTTT	CASRSRDPNSPLHF
TRBJ2-3	few	TRBV4-2	NA	TGTGCCAGCAGCCACCCTTGGGGTTTGTTCACAGATACGCAGTATTTT	CASSHPWGLFTDTQYF
TRBJ2-1	NA	TRBV12-3/TRBV12-4	NA	TGTGCCAGCAGTTGTCCGGCTGGCGATGAGCAGTTCTTC	CASSCPAGDEQFF
TRBJ2-3	NA	TRBV20-1	NA	TGCAGTGGTCACACTGCTAGCACAGATACGCAGTATTTT	CSGHTASTDTQYF
TRBJ2-5	NA	TRBV9	NA	TGTGCCAGCAGTGGCCCCACGGGTGAGACCCAGTACTTC	CASSGPTGETQYF
TRBJ2-7	NA	TRBV11-2	NA	TGTGCCAGCAGCTTAGGGCTCCCCCGCGACAATGAGCAGTACTTC	CASSLGLPRDNEQYF
TRBJ1-1	NA	TRBV4-1	NA	TGCGCCAGCAGCGTCCCCGGCCAGCCAAACACTGAAGCTTTCTTT	CASSVPGQPNTEAFF
TRBJ1-4	NA	TRBV25-1	TRBD1	TGTGCCAGCAGTGACCCCGGGACAGGGAATGAAAAACTGTTTTTT	CASSDPGTGNEKLFF
TRBJ2-3	NA	TRBV2	NA	TGTGCCAGCAGTGGGGAACTAGAAGATACAGGGCCAGATACGCAGTATTTT	CASSGELEDTGPDTQYF
TRBJ1-1	few	TRBV10-3	TRBD1	TGTGCCATCAGTGCAGGGGGGGCGAACACTGAAGCTTTCTTT	CAISAGGANTEAFF
TRBJ2-1	many	TRBV7-2	NA	TGTGCCAGCAGCTTAATCGCCCGGACAGCGTCTTTCAATGAGCAGTTCTTC	CASSLIARTASFNEQFF
TRBJ1-2	few	TRBV11-2	NA	TGTGCCAGCAGCGCGGGGCGCGGCTATGGCTACACCTTC	CASSAGRGYGYTF
TRBJ1-2	NA	TRBV7-2	NA	TGTGCCAGCAGCTTCACAGGGAAAGGCTACACCTTC	CASSFTGKGYTF
TRBJ2-3	NA	TRBV21-1	NA	TGTGCCAGCAGCAAGAAAGGGTCAATCACAGATACGCAGTATTTT	CASSKKGSITDTQYF
TRBJ2-1	few	TRBV2	TRBD1	TGTGCCAGCAGTGAATCCCGGACAGGAGCCTACAATGAGCAGTTCTTC	CASSESRTGAYNEQFF
TRBJ2-3	NA	TRBV5-1	NA	TGCGCCAGCAGCTTGGCCTCCCCGGGGGCGTACCGTACTGGGACAGATACGCAGTATTTT	CASSLASPGAYRTGTDTQYF
TRBJ2-1	few	TRBV4-3	TRBD2	TGCGCCAGCAGCCAAGGGACTAGCGGGTCCATACCCAATGAGCAGTTCTTC	CASSQGTSGSIPNEQFF
TRBJ1-1	NA	TRBV12-3/TRBV12-4	NA	TGTGCCAGCAGTTTCCGGGGGCAGGTCACTGAAGCTTTCTTT	CASSFRGQVTEAFF
TRBJ2-1	NA	TRBV7-2	NA	TGTGCCAGCAGCTTTGGTCACAATGAGCAGTTCTTC	CASSFGHNEQFF
TRBJ2-3	NA	TRBV12-1	NA	TGTGCCAGCAGCTCGGACGGACTGCCATTCTGCACAGATACGCAGTATTTT	CASSSDGLPFCTDTQYF
TRBJ1-4	few	TRBV9	NA	TGTGCCAGCAGCGTAGGTGTCTCAACTAATGAAAAACTGTTTTTT	CASSVGVSTNEKLFF
TRBJ2-1	many	TRBV29-1	NA	TGCAGCGTTGAAGATTGGGTAGGGTCTGAGCAGTTCTTC	CSVEDWVGSEQFF
TRBJ1-3	NA	TRBV4-3	NA	TGCGCCAGCAGCCAGGTGTGGGCAGGGAGACCTGGAAACACCATATATTTT	CASSQVWAGRPGNTIYF